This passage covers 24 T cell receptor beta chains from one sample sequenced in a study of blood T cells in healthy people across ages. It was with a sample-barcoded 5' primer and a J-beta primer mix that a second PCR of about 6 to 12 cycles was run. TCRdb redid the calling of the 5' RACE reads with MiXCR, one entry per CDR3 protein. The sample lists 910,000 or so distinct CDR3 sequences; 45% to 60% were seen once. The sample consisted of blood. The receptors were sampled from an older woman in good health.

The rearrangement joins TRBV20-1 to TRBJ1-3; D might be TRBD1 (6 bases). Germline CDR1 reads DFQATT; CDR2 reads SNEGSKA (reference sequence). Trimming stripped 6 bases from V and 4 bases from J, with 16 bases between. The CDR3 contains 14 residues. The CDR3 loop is CSAPVGTYGNTIYF. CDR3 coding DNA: TGCAGTGCACCCGTTGGGACATACGGAAACACCATATATTTT.

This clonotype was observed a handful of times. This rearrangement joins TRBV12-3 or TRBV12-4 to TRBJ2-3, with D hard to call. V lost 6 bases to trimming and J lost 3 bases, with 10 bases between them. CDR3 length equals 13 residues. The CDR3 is CASSPLGTDTQYF. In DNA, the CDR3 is TGTGCCAGCAGCCCCCTAGGGACAGATACGCAGTATTTT.

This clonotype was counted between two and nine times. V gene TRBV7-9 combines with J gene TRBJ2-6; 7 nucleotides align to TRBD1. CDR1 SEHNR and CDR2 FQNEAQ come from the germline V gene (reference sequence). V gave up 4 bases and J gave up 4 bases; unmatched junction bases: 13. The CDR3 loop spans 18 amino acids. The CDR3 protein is CASSSTNPGQAGANVLTF. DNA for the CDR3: TGTGCCAGCAGCTCGACTAACCCTGGACAGGCCGGGGCCAACGTCCTGACTTTC.

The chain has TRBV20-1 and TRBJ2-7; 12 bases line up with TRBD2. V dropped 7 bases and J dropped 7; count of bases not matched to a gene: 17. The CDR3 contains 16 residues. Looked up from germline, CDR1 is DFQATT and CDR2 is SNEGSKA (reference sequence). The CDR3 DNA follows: TGCAGTGTCCTAACTAGCGGGAGGTCCCTAAGGAATGAGCAGTACTTC. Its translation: CSVLTSGRSLRNEQYF.

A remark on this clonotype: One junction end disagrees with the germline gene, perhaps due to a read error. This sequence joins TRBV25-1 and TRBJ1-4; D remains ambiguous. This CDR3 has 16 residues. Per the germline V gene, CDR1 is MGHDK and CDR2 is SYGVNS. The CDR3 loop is CASSELERTEHEKLFF. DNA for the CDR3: TGTGCCAGTAGTGAACTGGAGAGGACTGAACATGAAAAACTGTTTTTT.

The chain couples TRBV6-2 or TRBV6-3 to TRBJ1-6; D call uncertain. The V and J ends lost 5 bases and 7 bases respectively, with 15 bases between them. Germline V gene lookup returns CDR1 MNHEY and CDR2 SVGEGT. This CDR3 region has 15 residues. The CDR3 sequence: CASSVGPQGNSPLHF. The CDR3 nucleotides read TGTGCCAGCAGTGTCGGTCCTCAAGGCAATTCACCCCTCCACTTT.

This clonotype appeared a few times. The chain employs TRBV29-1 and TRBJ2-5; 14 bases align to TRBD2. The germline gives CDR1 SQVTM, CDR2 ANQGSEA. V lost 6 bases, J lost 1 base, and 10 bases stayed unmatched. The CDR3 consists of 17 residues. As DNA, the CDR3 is TGCAGCGTCAACGGACTAGCGGGAGGAGGGGGCCAAGAGACCCAGTACTTC. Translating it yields CSVNGLAGGGGQETQYF.

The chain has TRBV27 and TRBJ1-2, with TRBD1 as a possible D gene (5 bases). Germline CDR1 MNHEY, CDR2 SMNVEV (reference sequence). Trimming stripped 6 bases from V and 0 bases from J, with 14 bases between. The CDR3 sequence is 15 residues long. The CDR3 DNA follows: TGTGCCAGCAGCCGTATGGGGGACCCTAACTATGGCTACACCTTC. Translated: CASSRMGDPNYGYTF.

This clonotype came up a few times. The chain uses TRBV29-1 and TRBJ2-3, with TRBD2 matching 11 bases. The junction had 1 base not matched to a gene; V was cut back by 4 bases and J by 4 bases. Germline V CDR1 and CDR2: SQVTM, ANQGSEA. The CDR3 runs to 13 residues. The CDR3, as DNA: TGCAGCGTTGTAGCGGGAGGGGCAGATACGCAGTATTTT. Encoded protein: CSVVAGGADTQYF.

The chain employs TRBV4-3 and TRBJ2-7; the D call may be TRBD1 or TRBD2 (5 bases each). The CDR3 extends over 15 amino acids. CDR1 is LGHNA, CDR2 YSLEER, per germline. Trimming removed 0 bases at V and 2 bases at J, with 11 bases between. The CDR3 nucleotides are TGCGCCAGCAGCCAAGACCTCAGGGACCCCTACGAGCAGTACTTC. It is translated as CASSQDLRDPYEQYF.

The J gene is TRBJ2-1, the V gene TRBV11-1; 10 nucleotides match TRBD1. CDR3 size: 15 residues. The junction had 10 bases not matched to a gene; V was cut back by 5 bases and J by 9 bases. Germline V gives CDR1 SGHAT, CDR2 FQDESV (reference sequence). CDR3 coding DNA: TGTGCCAGCAGCAGGCCAGGGACAGGGGATTTTGAGCAGTTCTTC. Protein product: CASSRPGTGDFEQFF.

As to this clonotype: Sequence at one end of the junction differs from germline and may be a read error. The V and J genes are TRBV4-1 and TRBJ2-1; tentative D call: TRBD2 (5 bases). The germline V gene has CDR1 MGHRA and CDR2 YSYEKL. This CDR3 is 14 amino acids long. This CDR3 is CASSQWTGYNEQFF. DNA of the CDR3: TGCGCCAGCAGCCAGTGGACTGGGTACAATGAACAGTTCTTC.

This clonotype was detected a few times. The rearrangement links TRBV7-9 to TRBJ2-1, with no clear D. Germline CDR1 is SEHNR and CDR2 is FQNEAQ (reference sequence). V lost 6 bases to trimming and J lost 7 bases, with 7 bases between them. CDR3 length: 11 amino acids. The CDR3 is CASRSSNEQFF. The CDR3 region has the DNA TGTGCCAGCAGATCAAGTAATGAGCAGTTCTTC.

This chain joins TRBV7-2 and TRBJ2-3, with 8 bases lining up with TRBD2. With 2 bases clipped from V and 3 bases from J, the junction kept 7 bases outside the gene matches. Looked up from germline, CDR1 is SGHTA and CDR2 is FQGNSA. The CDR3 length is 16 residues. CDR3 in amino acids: CASSLNPGGRTDTQYF. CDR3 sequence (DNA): TGTGCCAGCAGCTTAAACCCTGGCGGGAGGACAGATACGCAGTATTTT.

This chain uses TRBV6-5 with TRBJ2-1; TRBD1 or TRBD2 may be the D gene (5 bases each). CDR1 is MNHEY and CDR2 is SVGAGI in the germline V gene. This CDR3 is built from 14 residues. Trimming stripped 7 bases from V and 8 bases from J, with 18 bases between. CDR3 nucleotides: TGTGCCAGCAAGGAAACGGGACCCGGACATGAGCAGTTCTTC. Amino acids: CASKETGPGHEQFF.

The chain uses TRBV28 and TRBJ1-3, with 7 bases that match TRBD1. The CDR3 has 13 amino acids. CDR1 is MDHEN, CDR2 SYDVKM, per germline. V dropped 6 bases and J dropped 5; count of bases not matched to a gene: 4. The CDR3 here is CASRPTGRNTIYF. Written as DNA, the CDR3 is TGTGCCAGCAGACCGACAGGGAGAAACACCATATATTTT.

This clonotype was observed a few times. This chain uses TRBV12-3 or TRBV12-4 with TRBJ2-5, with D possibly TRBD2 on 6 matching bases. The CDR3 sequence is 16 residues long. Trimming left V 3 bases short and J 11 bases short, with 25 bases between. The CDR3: CASSFGTGGAVFGQYF. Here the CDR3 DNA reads TGTGCCAGCAGTTTCGGGACTGGCGGAGCCGTTTTCGGGCAGTACTTC.

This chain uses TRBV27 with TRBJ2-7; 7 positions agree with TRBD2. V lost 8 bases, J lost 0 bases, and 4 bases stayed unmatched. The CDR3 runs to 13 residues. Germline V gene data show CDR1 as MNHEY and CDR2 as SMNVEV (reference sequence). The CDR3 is CASGAGYSYEQYF. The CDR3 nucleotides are TGTGCCAGCGGAGCGGGGTACTCCTACGAGCAGTACTTC.

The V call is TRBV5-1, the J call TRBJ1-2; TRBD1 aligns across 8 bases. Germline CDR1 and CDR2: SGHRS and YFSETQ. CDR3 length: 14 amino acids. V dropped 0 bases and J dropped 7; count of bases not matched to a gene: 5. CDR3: CASSLGTGPRGYTF. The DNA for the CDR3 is TGCGCCAGCAGCTTGGGGACAGGGCCCCGTGGCTACACCTTC.

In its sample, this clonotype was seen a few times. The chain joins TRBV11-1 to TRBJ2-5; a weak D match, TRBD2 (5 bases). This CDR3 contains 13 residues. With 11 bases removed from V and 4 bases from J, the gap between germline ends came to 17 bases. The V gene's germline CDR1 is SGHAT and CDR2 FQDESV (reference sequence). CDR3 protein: CAARRGPGETQYF. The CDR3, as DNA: TGTGCCGCAAGACGAGGGCCGGGAGAGACCCAGTACTTC.

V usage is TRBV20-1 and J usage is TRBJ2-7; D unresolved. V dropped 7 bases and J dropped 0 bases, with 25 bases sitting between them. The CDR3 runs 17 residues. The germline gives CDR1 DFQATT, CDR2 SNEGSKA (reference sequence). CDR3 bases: TGCAGTGGCTCCGAGGCTATAACGGGTTTTGGCTCCTACGAGCAGTACTTC. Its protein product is CSGSEAITGFGSYEQYF.

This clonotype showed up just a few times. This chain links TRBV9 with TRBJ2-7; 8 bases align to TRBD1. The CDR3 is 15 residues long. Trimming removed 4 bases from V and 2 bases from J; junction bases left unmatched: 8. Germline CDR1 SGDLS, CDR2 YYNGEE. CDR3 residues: CASSSADRGAYEQYF. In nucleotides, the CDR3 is TGTGCCAGCAGCTCCGCCGACAGGGGTGCCTACGAGCAGTACTTC.

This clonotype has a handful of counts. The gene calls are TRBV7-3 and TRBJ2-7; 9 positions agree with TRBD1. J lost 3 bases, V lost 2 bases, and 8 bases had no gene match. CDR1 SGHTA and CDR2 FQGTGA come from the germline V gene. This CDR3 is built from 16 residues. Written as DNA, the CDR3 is TGTGCCAGCAGCTTAGGGACCCCGGGACAGGGCTACGAGCAGTACTTC. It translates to CASSLGTPGQGYEQYF.

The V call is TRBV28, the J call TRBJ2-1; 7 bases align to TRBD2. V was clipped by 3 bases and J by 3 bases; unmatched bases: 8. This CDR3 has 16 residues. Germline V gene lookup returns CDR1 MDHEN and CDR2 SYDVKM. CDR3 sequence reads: CASSFGGRDFYNEQFF. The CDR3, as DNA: TGTGCCAGCAGTTTCGGGGGGAGGGATTTCTACAATGAGCAGTTCTTC.